This T cell receptor (beta chain) was recorded in a study of Ad26.COV2.S vaccination and SARS-CoV-2 variants. The V gene's germline CDR1 is KGHDR and CDR2 SFDVKD. V dropped 8 bases and J dropped 0 bases, with 9 bases sitting between them. The CDR3 has 13 residues. The repertoire was sequenced with immunoSEQ multiplex PCR; TCRdb's copy has only in-frame clones and lacks some. Here the sample spans about 410,000 clones, over 75% being singletons. Points from the study as a whole: Considerable breadth of spike-specific CD8+ and CD4+ T cell responses has reportedly been documented following vaccination.

For this clone: The antigen is not known.

Described treatment: about 20 received Ad26.COV2.S at low or high dose, single or two shots; 5 received placebo; per-sample allocation not given. All samples were drawn on day 63, counting from the first vaccine or placebo injection. The source material was peripheral blood, sampled in a trial of Ad26.COV2.S vaccine versus placebo. The chain is built from TRBV24-1 and TRBJ1-1; unclear D gene. The TCR comes from a person aged 18-65 years who received the Ad26.COV2.S COVID-19 vaccine or a placebo. CDR3 sequence: CATKGSLNTEAFF. The CDR3, as DNA: TGTGCCACCAAGGGCAGCCTGAACACTGAAGCTTTCTTT.